The clone carrying this T cell receptor beta chain was counted at least ten times. The antigen remains undetermined. The sample originates from a study of T-cell reconstitution after alpha-beta-depleted transplantation in children. Study-wide findings and caveats: Reportedly, only several hundred clones from non-depleted graft cells drove alpha-beta T-cell counts at about two months. Among T cells one year after transplant, newly produced cells accounted for most counts and diversity. Recipient T cells and thymic progenitors that survived gave rise to the high TCRbeta diversity observed at day 60 in some patients.

Unique molecular identifiers were incorporated during preparation of the TCRbeta library. TCRdb independently ran MiXCR on the PCR reads; one entry per CDR3 protein. The sample yields 30,000 to 40,000 distinct CDR3 sequences, about 7% seen once. Per the germline V gene, CDR1 is MDHEN and CDR2 is SYDVKM. The CDR3 loop spans 16 amino acids. With 6 bases clipped from V and 5 bases from J, the junction kept 13 bases outside the gene matches. The source material was peripheral blood, sampled 60 days after TCRalphabeta/CD19-depleted stem cell transplant. The rearrangement joins TRBV28 to TRBJ2-7; 10 positions match TRBD1. This TCR was recovered from a child less than two years old who had a stem cell transplant for acute myeloid leukemia, so the T cells may come from the graft donor. The CDR3 DNA reads TGTGCCAGCAGCCTGACAGCGCTGACAGGGGGCGACGAGCAGTACTTC. It specifies CASSLTALTGGDEQYF.